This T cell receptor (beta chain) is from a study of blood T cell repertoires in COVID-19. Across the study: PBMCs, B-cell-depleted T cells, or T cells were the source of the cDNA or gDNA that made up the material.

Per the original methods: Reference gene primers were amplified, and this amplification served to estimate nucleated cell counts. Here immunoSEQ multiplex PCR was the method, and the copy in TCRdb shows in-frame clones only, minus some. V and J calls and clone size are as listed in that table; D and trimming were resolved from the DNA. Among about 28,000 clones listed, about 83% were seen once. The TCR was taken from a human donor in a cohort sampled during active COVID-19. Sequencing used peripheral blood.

In DNA form, the CDR3 reads TGTGCCAGCGCAGGAAGCTCCCCAGATACGCAGTATTTT. Its protein is CASAGSSPDTQYF. The rearrangement links TRBV7-2 to TRBJ2-3; D is uncertain. V was shortened by 8 bases and J by 4 bases, with 13 bases between the two germline ends. The CDR3 spans 13 residues. The V gene's germline CDR1 is SGHTA and CDR2 FQGNSA.